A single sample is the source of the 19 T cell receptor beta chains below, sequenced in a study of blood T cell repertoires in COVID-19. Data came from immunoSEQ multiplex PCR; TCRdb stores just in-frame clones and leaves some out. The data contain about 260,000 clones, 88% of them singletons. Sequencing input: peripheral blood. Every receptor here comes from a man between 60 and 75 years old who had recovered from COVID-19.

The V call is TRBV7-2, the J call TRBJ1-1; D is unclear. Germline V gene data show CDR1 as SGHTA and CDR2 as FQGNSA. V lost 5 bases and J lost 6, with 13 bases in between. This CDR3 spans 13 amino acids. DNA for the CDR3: TGTGCCAGCAGCCCTAGACCGAGCGCTGAAGCTTTCTTT. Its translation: CASSPRPSAEAFF.

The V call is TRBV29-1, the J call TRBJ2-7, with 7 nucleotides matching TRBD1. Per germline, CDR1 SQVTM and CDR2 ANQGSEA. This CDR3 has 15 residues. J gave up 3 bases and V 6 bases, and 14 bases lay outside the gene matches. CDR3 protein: CSVKQGPSEIYEQYF. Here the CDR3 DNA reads TGCAGCGTAAAACAGGGGCCCTCCGAAATCTACGAGCAGTACTTC.

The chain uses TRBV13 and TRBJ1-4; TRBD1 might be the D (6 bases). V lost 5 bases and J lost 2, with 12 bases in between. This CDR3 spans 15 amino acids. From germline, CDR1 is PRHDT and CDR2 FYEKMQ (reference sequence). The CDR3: CASSTRGATNEKLFF. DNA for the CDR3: TGTGCCAGCAGCACCCGGGGGGCTACTAATGAAAAACTGTTTTTT.

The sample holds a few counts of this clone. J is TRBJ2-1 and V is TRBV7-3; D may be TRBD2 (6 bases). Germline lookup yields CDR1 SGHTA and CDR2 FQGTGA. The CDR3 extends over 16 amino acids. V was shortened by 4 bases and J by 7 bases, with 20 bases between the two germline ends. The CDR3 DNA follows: TGTGCCAGCAGCTCCCCGGCGGCCGACCGGGGGAATGAGCAGTTCTTC. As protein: CASSSPAADRGNEQFF.

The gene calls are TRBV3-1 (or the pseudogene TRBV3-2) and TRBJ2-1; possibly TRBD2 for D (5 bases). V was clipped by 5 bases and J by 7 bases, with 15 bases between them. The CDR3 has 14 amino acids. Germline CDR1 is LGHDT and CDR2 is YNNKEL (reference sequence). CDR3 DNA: TGTGCCAGCAGCACCCGAGCGGTGCAGAATGAGCAGTTCTTC. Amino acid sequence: CASSTRAVQNEQFF.

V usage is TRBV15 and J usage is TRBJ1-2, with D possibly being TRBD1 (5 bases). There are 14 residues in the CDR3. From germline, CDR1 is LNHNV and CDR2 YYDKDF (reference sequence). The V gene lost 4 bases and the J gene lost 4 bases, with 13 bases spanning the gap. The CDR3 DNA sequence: TGTGCCACCAGCAAAGGGGATATGGGCTATGGCTACACCTTC. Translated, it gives CATSKGDMGYGYTF.

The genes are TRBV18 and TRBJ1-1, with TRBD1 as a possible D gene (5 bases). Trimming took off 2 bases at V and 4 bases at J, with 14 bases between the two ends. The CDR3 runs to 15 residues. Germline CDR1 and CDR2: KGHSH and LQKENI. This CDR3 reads CASSPLGGVGTEAFF. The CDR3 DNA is TGTGCCAGCTCACCATTAGGAGGGGTGGGCACTGAAGCTTTCTTT.

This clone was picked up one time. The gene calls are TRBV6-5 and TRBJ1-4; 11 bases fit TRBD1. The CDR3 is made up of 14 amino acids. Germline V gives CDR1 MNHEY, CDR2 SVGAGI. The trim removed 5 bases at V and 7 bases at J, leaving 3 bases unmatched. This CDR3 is CASSQDRGREKLFF. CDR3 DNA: TGTGCCAGCAGTCAGGACAGGGGGCGTGAAAAACTGTTTTTT.

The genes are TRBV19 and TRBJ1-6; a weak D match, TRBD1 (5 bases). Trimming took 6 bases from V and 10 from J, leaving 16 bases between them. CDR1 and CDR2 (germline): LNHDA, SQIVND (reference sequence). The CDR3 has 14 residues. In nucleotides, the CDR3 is TGTGCCAGTAGACAGGCCGAAATAAGATCACCCCTCCACTTT. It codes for CASRQAEIRSPLHF.

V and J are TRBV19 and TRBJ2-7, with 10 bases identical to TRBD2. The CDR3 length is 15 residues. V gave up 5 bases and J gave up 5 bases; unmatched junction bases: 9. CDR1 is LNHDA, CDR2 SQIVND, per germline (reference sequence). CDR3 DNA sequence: TGTGCCAGTAGTCCCGCGGGACTAGCGATCCACGAGCAGTACTTC. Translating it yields CASSPAGLAIHEQYF.

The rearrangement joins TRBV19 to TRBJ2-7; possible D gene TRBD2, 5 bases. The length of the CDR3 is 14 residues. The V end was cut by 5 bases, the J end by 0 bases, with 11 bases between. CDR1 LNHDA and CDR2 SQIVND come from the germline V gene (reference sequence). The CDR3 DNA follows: TGTGCCAGTAGTCAGAGACGGGGCTCCTACGAGCAGTACTTC. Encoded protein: CASSQRRGSYEQYF.

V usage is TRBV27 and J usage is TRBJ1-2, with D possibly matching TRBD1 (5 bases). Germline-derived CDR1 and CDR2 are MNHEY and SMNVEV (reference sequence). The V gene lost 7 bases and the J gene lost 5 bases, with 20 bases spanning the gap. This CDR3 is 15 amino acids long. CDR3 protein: CASTRWGDSHYGYTF. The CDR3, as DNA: TGTGCCAGCACCCGCTGGGGGGACTCCCATTATGGCTACACCTTC.

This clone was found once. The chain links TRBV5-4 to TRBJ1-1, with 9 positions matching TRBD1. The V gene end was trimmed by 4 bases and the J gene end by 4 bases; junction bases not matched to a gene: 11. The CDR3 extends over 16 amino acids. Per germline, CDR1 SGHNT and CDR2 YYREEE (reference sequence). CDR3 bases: TGTGCCAGCAGCCCTATACCGGGACAGGGTTTCACTGAAGCTTTCTTT. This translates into CASSPIPGQGFTEAFF.

CDR3 coding DNA: TGTGCCAGCAGTCTTACCCCGACAGTGACTAACTATGGCTACACCTTC. Its translation is CASSLTPTVTNYGYTF. The V call is TRBV27, the J call TRBJ1-2; possible D gene TRBD1, 5 bases. CDR3 length equals 16 residues. Trimming pared 5 bases from V and 0 bases from J, leaving 16 bases between. Per germline, CDR1 MNHEY and CDR2 SMNVEV (reference sequence).

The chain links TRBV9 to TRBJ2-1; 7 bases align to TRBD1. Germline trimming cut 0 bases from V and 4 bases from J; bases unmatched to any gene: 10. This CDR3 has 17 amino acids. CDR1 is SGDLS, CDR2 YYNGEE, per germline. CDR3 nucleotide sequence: TGTGCCAGCAGCGTAGCTTTGGGGGACAGATTGTACAATGAGCAGTTCTTC. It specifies CASSVALGDRLYNEQFF.

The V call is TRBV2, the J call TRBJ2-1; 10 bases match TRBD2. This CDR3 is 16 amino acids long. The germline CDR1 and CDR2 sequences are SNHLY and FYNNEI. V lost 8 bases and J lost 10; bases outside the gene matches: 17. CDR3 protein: CASQNVGLAGVDEQFF. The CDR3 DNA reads TGTGCCAGCCAGAACGTGGGGCTAGCGGGGGTGGACGAGCAGTTCTTC.

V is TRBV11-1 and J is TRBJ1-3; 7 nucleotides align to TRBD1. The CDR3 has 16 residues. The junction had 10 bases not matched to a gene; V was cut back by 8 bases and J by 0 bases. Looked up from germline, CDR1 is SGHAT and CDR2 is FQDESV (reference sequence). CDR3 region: CASRQLRDSSGNTIYF. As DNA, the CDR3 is TGTGCCAGCCGCCAACTCCGGGACAGCTCTGGAAACACCATATATTTT.

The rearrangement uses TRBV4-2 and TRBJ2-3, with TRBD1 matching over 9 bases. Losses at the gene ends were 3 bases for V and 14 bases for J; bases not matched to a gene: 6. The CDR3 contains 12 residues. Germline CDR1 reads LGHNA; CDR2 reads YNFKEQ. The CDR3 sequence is CASSHSQGARYF. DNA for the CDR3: TGTGCCAGCAGCCACTCACAGGGGGCGCGGTATTTT.

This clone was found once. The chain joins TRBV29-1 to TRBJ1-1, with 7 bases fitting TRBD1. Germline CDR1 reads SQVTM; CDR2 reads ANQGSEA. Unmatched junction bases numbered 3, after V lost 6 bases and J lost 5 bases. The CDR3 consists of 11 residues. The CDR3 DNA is TGCAGCGTGGCGACAGGGACTGAAGCTTTCTTT. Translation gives CSVATGTEAFF.